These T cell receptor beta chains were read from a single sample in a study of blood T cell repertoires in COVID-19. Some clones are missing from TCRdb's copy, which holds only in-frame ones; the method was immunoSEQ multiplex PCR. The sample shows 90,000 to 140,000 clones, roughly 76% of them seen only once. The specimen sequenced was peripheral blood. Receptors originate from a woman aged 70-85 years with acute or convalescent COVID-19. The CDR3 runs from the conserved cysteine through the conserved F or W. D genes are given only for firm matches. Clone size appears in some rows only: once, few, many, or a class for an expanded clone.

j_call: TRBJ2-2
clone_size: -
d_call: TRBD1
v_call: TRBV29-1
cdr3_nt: TGCAGCGTTGAGGCAGGGGGCTTGTACACCGGGGAGCTGTTTTTT
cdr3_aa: CSVEAGGLYTGELFF

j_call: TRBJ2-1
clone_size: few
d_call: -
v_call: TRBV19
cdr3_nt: TGTGCCAGTAGTCCTTCCTCCAGTTACAATGAGCAGTTCTTC
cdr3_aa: CASSPSSSYNEQFF

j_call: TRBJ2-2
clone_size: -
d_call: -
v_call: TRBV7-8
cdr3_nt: TGTGCCAGCAGCTTAGCGCCGGGTGTGGATACCGGGGAGCTGTTTTTT
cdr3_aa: CASSLAPGVDTGELFF

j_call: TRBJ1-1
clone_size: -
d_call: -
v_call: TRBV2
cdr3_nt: TGTGCCAGCAGTGAGCAGGGTATGAACACTGAAGCTTTCTTT
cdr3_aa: CASSEQGMNTEAFF

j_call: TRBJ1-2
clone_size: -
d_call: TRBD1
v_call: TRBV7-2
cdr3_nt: TGTGCCAGCAGCTTAACCGGGACAGGGTTGGTTGGCTACACCTTC
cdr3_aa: CASSLTGTGLVGYTF

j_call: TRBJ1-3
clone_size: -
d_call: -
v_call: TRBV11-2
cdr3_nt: TGTGCCAGCAGCATCGGGGGATATGGAAACACCATATATTTT
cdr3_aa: CASSIGGYGNTIYF

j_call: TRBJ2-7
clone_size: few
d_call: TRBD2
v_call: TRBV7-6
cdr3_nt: TGTGCCAGCAGCACCGTAGCGGGAGGGTTCTACGAGCAGTACTTC
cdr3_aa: CASSTVAGGFYEQYF

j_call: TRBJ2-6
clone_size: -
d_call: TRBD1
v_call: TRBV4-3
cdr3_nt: TGCGCCAGCAGCCAAGATGTGATGGCAGGGGGAGTAGGTGGGGCCAACGTCCTGACTTTC
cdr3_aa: CASSQDVMAGGVGGANVLTF

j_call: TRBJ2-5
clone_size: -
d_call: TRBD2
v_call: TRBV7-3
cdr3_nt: TGTGCCAGCAGCCCTTGGGGAGGGCTAGAGACCCAGTACTTC
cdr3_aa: CASSPWGGLETQYF

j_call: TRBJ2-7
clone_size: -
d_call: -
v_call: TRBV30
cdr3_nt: TGTGCCTGGAGTGTAGGGGGTGGTCCCTACGAGCAGTACTTC
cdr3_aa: CAWSVGGGPYEQYF

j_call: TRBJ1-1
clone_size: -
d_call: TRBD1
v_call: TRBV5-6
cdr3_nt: TGTGCCAGCAGCTATAAATACAGGGGGCCTAGGGCCATGAACACTGAAGCTTTCTTT
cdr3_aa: CASSYKYRGPRAMNTEAFF

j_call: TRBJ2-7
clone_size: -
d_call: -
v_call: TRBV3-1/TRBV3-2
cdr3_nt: TGTGCCAGCAGCCCAACCCCCGAGGGAGGGGGCTACGAGCAGTACTTC
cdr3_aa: CASSPTPEGGGYEQYF

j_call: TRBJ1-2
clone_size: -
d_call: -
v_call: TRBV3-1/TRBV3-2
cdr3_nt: TGTGCCAGCAGCCTAAGGGGGGGGGCGTTACGCCATGGCTACACCTTC
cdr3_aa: CASSLRGGALRHGYTF

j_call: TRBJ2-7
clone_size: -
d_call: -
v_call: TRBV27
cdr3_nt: TGTGCCAGCAGTCCCCCAGGGGCTTCCTACGAGCAGTACTTC
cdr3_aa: CASSPPGASYEQYF

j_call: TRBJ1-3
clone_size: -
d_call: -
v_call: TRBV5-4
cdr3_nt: TGTGCCAGCAGCTTGGGGAGCTCTGGAAACACCATATATTTT
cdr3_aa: CASSLGSSGNTIYF

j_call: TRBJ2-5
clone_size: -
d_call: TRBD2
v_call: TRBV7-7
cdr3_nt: TGTGCCAGCAGCCAGGGACTAGCGGGGGGGGAGACCCAGTACTTC
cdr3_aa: CASSQGLAGGETQYF

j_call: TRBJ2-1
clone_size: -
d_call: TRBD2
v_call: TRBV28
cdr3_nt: TGTGCCAGCCTAGCGGGAGCCTACAATGAGCAGTTCTTC
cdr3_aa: CASLAGAYNEQFF

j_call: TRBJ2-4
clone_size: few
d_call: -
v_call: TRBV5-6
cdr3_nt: TGTGCCAGCAGATCAGGGGGGTCCAAAAACATTCAGTACTTC
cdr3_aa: CASRSGGSKNIQYF

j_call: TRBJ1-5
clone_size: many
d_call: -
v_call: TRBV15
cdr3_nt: TGTGCCACCAGCAGAGACGGGGAGGTTATCAATCAGCCCCAGCATTTT
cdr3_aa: CATSRDGEVINQPQHF

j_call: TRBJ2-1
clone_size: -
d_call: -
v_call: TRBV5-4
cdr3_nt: TGTGCCAGCAGCTTGCGGCAGGGGCGAGGTGAGCAGTTCTTC
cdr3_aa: CASSLRQGRGEQFF

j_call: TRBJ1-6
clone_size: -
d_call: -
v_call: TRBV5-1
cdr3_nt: TGCGCCAGCAGCTTGGTGAGCTCCTATAATTCACCCCTCCACTTT
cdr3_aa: CASSLVSSYNSPLHF

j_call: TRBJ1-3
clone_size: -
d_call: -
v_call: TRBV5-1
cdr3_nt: TGCGCCAGCAGCCCCCTGGGGGGGGCAAGCTCTGGAAACACCATATATTTT
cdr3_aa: CASSPLGGASSGNTIYF

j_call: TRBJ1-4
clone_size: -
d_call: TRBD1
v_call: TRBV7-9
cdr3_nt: TGTGCCAGCAGCTTTTCCAGGGGGGATGAAAAACTGTTTTTT
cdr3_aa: CASSFSRGDEKLFF

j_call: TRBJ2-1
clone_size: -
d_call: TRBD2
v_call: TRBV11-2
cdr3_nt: TGTGCCAGCAGCCCGGGACTAGCAGACAATGAGCAGTTCTTC
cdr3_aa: CASSPGLADNEQFF

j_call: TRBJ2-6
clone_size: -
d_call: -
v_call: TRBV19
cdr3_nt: TGTGCCACGCAACGGAGAAACTCTGGGGCCAACGTCCTGACTTTC
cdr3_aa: CATQRRNSGANVLTF

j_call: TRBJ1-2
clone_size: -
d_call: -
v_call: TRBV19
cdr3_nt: TGTGCCAGTAGTATAGTTCCCGTCCCACCGGGAAAAGGCGGCTACACCTTC
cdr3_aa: CASSIVPVPPGKGGYTF

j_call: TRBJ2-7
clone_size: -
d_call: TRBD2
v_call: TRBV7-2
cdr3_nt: TGTGCCAGCAGGCTAGGGGGTAGCGGGAGCTCATACGAGCAGTACTTC
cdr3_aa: CASRLGGSGSSYEQYF

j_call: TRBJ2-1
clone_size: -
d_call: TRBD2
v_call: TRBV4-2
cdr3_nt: TGTGCCAGCAGCCAAGATGAGCGGGGATACTCCTACAATGAGCAGTTCTTC
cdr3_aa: CASSQDERGYSYNEQFF

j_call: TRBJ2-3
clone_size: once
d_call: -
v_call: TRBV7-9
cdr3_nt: TGTGCCAGCAGCTTAAGTTGGGGACTAGATACGCAGTATTTT
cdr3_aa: CASSLSWGLDTQYF

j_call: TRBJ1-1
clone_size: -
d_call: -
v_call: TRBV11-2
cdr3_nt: TGTGCCAGCAGCTTAGTTCTGGGAGAAGGCACTGAAGCTTTCTTT
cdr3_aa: CASSLVLGEGTEAFF

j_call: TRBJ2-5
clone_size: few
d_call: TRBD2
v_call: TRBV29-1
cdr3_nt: TGCAGCGTACTAGCGGGGGTTTTTACTGAGACCCAGTACTTC
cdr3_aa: CSVLAGVFTETQYF

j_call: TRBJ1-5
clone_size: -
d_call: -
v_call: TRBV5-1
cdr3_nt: TGCGCCAGCAGCTTGATTGCAGGGGCCCAGCCCCAGCATTTT
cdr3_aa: CASSLIAGAQPQHF

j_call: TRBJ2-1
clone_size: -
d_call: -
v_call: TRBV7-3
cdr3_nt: TGTGCCAGCAGCCGGGAGAGGGACAATGAGCAGTTCTTC
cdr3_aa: CASSRERDNEQFF

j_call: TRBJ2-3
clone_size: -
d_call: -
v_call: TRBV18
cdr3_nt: TGTGCCAGCTCACCGGTTGGCGGGCACACAGATACGCAGTATTTT
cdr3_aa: CASSPVGGHTDTQYF

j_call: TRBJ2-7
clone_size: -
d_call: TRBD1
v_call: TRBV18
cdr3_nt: TGTGCCAGCTCACCACCAGGGGGCGCTTACGAGCAGTACTTC
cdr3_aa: CASSPPGGAYEQYF

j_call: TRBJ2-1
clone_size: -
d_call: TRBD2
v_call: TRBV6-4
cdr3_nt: TGTGCCAGCAGTGATCTAGCGGGAGGCTTAAATGAGCAGTTCTTC
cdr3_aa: CASSDLAGGLNEQFF

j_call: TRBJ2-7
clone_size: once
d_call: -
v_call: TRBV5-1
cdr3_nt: TGCGCCAGCAGTTCCCTAGGGGAAACCTACGAGCAGTACTTC
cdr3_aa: CASSSLGETYEQYF

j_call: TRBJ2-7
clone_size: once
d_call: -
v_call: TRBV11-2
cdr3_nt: TGTGCCAGCAGCACCCTTACAGGGAAGAATAACGAGCAGTACTTC
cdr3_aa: CASSTLTGKNNEQYF

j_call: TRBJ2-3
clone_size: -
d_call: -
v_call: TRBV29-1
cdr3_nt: TGCAGCGTTGGACCGGCCCTCCGGGGAGGACGCACAGATACGCAGTATTTT
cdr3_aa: CSVGPALRGGRTDTQYF

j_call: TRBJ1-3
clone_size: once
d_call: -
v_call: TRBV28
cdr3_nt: TGTGCCAGCAGTCTCAGCGGGAATCCTGGAAACACCATATATTTT
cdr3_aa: CASSLSGNPGNTIYF

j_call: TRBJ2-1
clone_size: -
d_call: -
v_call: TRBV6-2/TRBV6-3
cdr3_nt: TGTGCCAGCAGCCGTGGTATCAGCTCCTACAATGAGCAGTTCTTC
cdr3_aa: CASSRGISSYNEQFF

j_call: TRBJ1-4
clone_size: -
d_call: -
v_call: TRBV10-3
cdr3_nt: TGTGCCACCCGGGACACTGCAACTAATGAAAAACTGTTTTTT
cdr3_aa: CATRDTATNEKLFF

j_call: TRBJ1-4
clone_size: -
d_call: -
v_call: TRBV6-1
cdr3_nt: TGTGCCAGCAGTGAAGAAGCGGACCCTGGGACTAATGAAAAACTGTTTTTT
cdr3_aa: CASSEEADPGTNEKLFF

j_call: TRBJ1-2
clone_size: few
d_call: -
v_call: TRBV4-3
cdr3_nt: TGCGCCAGCAGCCAAGATAACATCTATGGCTACACCTTC
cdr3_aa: CASSQDNIYGYTF

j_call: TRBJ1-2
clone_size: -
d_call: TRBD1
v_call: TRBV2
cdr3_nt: TGTGCCAGCAGGTCCGGGACAGGTTCCCGCTATGGCTACACCTTC
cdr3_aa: CASRSGTGSRYGYTF

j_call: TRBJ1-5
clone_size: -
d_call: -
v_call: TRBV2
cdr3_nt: TGTGCCAGCAGTGAAGCCCGCCTGGGGGCGGAAAGCAATCAGCCCCAGCATTTT
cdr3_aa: CASSEARLGAESNQPQHF

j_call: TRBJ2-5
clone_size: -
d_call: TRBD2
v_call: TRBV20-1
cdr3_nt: TGCAGTAGCGGGGGCCAAGAGACCCAGTACTTC
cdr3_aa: CSSGGQETQYF

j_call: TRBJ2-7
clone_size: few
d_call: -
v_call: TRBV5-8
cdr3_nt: TGTGCCAGCAGCTTGGTGATCCAGGCATCCTACGAGCAGTACTTC
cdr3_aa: CASSLVIQASYEQYF

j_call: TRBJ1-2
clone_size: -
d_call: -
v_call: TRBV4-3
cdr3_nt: TGCGCCAGCAGCCAAGAGTTGAGTCGTGGCTACACCTTC
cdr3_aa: CASSQELSRGYTF

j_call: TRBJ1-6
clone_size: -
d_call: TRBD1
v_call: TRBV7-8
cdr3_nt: TGTGCCAGCAGCTACACAGGGGGCCCCCTCCACTTT
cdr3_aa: CASSYTGGPLHF

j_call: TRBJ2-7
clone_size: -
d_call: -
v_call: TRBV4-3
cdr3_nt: TGCGCCAGCAGCCAGGTTGCGGAGGGCTCCTACGAGCAGTACTTC
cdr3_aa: CASSQVAEGSYEQYF

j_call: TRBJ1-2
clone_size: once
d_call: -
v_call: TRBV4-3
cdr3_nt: TGCGCCAGCAGCCAAGATTACCGGGGTATCTATGGCTACACCTTC
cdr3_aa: CASSQDYRGIYGYTF